What follows are 20 T cell receptor beta chains derived from one specimen sequenced in a study of shared clonotypes between healthy human individuals (dated by TCRdb to about 2020). Library prep was done by the immunoSEQ multiplex PCR assay. TCRdb limited this immuneACCESS table to in-frame rearrangements with V and J called. A share of clones is missing; checked studies link under half to unresolved V genes, and the rest is unexplained. For this sample the table gives around 2,000,000 clones, of which 90% to 95% were detected only once. The ten largest make up more than 0.1% of the sample. Sequenced: naive CD4+ T cells sorted from blood. The cell subset or site label, as the study defines it: CD45RA+ positively selected. Every receptor here comes from a man between 18 and 35 years old in good health.

The chain uses TRBV27 and TRBJ2-3; 14 bases line up with TRBD2. Germline CDR1 MNHEY, CDR2 SMNVEV (reference sequence). J gave up 2 bases and V 6 bases, and 4 bases lay outside the gene matches. The CDR3 sequence is 16 residues long. The CDR3: CASSKGLAGDTDTQYF. In DNA, the CDR3 is TGTGCCAGCAGCAAGGGACTAGCGGGAGACACAGATACGCAGTATTTT.

This clone was seen just once. The V call is TRBV2, the J call TRBJ2-3; 9 bases line up with TRBD2. Trimming took 7 bases from V and 3 from J; bases not matched to a gene: 11. CDR1 and CDR2 from the germline V gene are SNHLY and FYNNEI. The CDR3 is made up of 16 amino acids. The CDR3 loop is CASNLGGTSPTDTQYF. The CDR3 DNA reads as TGTGCCAGCAACCTGGGAGGGACTAGCCCGACAGATACGCAGTATTTT.

V and J are TRBV11-2 and TRBJ2-1; D uncertain. CDR1 is SGHAT, CDR2 FQNNGV, per germline. The CDR3 extends over 14 amino acids. Trimming pared 4 bases from V and 5 bases from J, leaving 12 bases between. CDR3 sequence (DNA): TGTGCCAGCAGCTCACTGTGGCAAAACAATGAGCAGTTCTTC. It translates to CASSSLWQNNEQFF.

The chain uses TRBV5-8 and TRBJ2-7, with a possible D match to TRBD2 (5 bases). The germline gives CDR1 SGHTS, CDR2 YDEGEE. There are 15 residues in the CDR3. The germline V and J ends were trimmed by 0 bases and 6 bases, with 16 bases remaining between them. The CDR3 sequence is CASSLGPRTASEQYF. For the CDR3, the DNA is TGTGCCAGCAGCTTGGGGCCCCGGACTGCCAGCGAGCAGTACTTC.

In regard to this clone: The same CDR3 is also encoded by other DNA sequences in this sample. The chain is built from TRBV23-1 and TRBJ1-2; D gene ambiguous. TRBV23-1 is marked as an open reading frame, function uncertain. V lost 6 bases, J lost 5 bases, and 4 bases lay in between. The CDR3 is 10 residues long. CDR3 loop: CASSPYGYTF. The DNA for the CDR3 is TGCGCCAGCAGCCCGTATGGCTACACCTTC.

Concerning this clone itself: Other DNA variants within this sample encode the same CDR3. The V call is TRBV5-4, the J call TRBJ1-1; TRBD1 matches 9 bases. The ends lost 3 bases at V and 5 bases at J; junction bases unmatched: 5. Germline V gene sequence: CDR1 SGHNT, CDR2 YYREEE (reference sequence). The CDR3 runs to 14 residues. The CDR3 sequence is CASSSGQGTTEAFF. The CDR3 nucleotides are TGTGCCAGCAGCTCGGGACAGGGAACAACTGAAGCTTTCTTT.

The chain recombines TRBV4-3 with TRBJ2-1; D is ambiguous. V lost 0 bases and J lost 8, with 11 bases in between. The CDR3 length is 14 residues. The V gene's germline CDR1 is LGHNA and CDR2 YSLEER. The chain's CDR3 is CASSQDRQIYEQFF. The DNA for the CDR3 is TGCGCCAGCAGCCAAGATCGGCAGATATATGAGCAGTTCTTC.

The chain couples TRBV2 to TRBJ1-5; no reliable D call. The CDR3 spans 13 residues. V lost 7 bases to trimming and J lost 2 bases, with 9 bases between them. Germline lookup yields CDR1 SNHLY and CDR2 FYNNEI. CDR3 bases: TGTGCCAGCAAACCTAACGGCAATCAGCCCCAGCATTTT. Protein sequence: CASKPNGNQPQHF.

The V and J genes are TRBV7-9 and TRBJ1-3, with D possibly being TRBD1 (6 bases). The CDR3 totals 17 residues. V gave up 1 base and J gave up 0 bases, with 13 bases separating them. The germline V gene encodes CDR1 SEHNR and CDR2 FQNEAQ (reference sequence). The CDR3 bases are TGTGCCAGCAGCTTAGGAGCCGGGACAAGCTCTGGAAACACCATATATTTT. Encoded protein: CASSLGAGTSSGNTIYF.

CDR3 amino acids: CASNLSSGGAHEQYF. CDR3 nucleotides: TGTGCCAGCAACCTATCTAGCGGGGGGGCCCACGAGCAGTACTTC. The chain couples TRBV28 to TRBJ2-7; 12 nucleotides agree with TRBD2. CDR3 length: 15 residues. In germline, CDR1 is MDHEN, CDR2 SYDVKM. J lost 5 bases, V lost 7 bases, and 9 bases had no gene match. The complete variable domain, with remaining parts taken from reference TRBV28 and TRBJ2-7, reads DVKVTQSSRYLVKRTGEKVFLECVQDMDHENMFWYRQDPGLGLRLIYFSYDVKMKEKGDIPEGYSVSREKKERFSLILESASTNQTSMYLCASNLSSGGAHEQYFGPGTRLTVT.

V gene TRBV10-3 combines with J gene TRBJ2-2, with 12 bases lining up with TRBD2. Germline CDR1 is ENHRY and CDR2 is SYGVKD. The ends lost 0 bases at V and 6 bases at J; junction bases unmatched: 11. The CDR3 runs 19 residues. CDR3 protein: CAISESKGLAGSSSGELFF. In nucleotides, the CDR3 is TGTGCCATCAGTGAGTCTAAGGGACTAGCGGGTTCTTCCTCCGGGGAGCTGTTTTTT.

With regard to this clone: Other DNA sequences in the sample encode the same CDR3. This chain connects TRBV7-9 to TRBJ2-3; D is uncertain. Trimming took off 3 bases at V and 1 base at J, with 11 bases between the two ends. Germline V CDR1 and CDR2: SEHNR, FQNEAQ (reference sequence). This CDR3 has 15 residues. Here the CDR3 DNA reads TGTGCCAGCAGCTTGGACGGTCGGGGCACAGATACGCAGTATTTT. Its protein product is CASSLDGRGTDTQYF. The full variable domain, rest sourced from reference TRBV7-9 and TRBJ2-3, is DTGVSQNPRHKITKRGQNVTFRCDPISEHNRLYWYRQTLGQGPEFLTYFQNEAQLEKSRLLSDRFSAERPKGSFSTLEIQRTEQGDSAMYLCASSLDGRGTDTQYFGPGTRLTVL.

Regarding this clone: Other DNA sequences from this sample encode an identical CDR3 as well. V usage is TRBV5-1 and J usage is TRBJ1-3, with a tentative D call TRBD1 (6 bases). The germline V gene has CDR1 SGHRS and CDR2 YFSETQ. This CDR3 region has 15 residues. With 2 bases removed from V and 0 bases from J, the gap between germline ends came to 9 bases. The CDR3 reads CASSFDRSSGNTIYF. The CDR3 coding sequence is TGCGCCAGCAGCTTTGACAGGAGCTCTGGAAACACCATATATTTT.

The V call is TRBV6-1, the J call TRBJ1-2; D possibly corresponds to TRBD1 (5 bases). The CDR3 is 12 amino acids. Trimming left V 7 bases short and J 4 bases short, with 10 bases between. Germline V gene sequence: CDR1 MNHNS, CDR2 SASEGT. CDR3 residues: CASTRGGYGYTF. The CDR3 DNA is TGTGCCAGCACCCGGGGGGGCTATGGCTACACCTTC.

This clone was recorded only once. The chain couples TRBV5-1 to TRBJ1-2; TRBD1 agrees at 7 bases. Germline loops: CDR1 SGHRS, CDR2 YFSETQ. This CDR3 has 14 residues. V lost 2 bases and J lost 4; bases outside the gene matches: 5. DNA for the CDR3: TGCGCCAGCAGCTTCGGACAGGCTACCTATGGCTACACCTTC. It yields the protein CASSFGQATYGYTF. The variable domain in full, with the rest retrieved from reference TRBV5-1 and TRBJ1-2, is KAGVTQTPRYLIKTRGQQVTLSCSPISGHRSVSWYQQTPGQGLQFLFEYFSETQRNKGNFPGRFSGRQFSNSRSEMNVSTLELGDSALYLCASSFGQATYGYTFGSGTRLTVV.

The V gene is TRBV27, the J gene TRBJ1-2; weak D call: TRBD1 (5 bases). Trimming took 2 bases from V and 8 from J, leaving 12 bases between them. The CDR3 is made up of 13 amino acids. The germline CDR1 and CDR2 sequences are MNHEY and SMNVEV (reference sequence). CDR3 in DNA: TGTGCCAGCAGTTTAGCGCAGGGTCGCGGCTACACCTTC. Its protein is CASSLAQGRGYTF.

This clone was observed once. The gene calls are TRBV30 and TRBJ1-1; TRBD1 agrees at 10 bases. Trimming cost V 5 bases and J 10 bases; bases outside gene matches: 10. In germline, CDR1 is GTSNPN, CDR2 SVGIG (reference sequence). The CDR3 loop spans 13 amino acids. As DNA, the CDR3 is TGTGCCTGGCGGGACAGGGGCCCTTCAGGAGCTTTCTTT. Translated: CAWRDRGPSGAFF.

The chain uses TRBV27 and TRBJ1-6, with 8 bases lining up with TRBD1. The CDR3 runs 16 residues. With 6 bases clipped from V and 6 bases from J, the junction kept 10 bases outside the gene matches. CDR1 is MNHEY, CDR2 SMNVEV, per germline (reference sequence). The CDR3 here is CASRLLQGAVNSPLHF. CDR3 coding DNA: TGTGCCAGCAGGTTGCTGCAGGGGGCAGTTAATTCACCCCTCCACTTT.

The rearrangement uses TRBV11-2 and TRBJ2-1; the match to TRBD2 covers 8 bases. The CDR3 is made up of 15 amino acids. CDR1 and CDR2 from the germline V gene are SGHAT and FQNNGV. With V trimmed by 7 bases and J by 10 bases, 15 bases remained unmatched. The CDR3 spells CASTQRGLGLREQFF. The CDR3 region has the DNA TGTGCCAGCACCCAGCGGGGGTTGGGATTACGGGAGCAGTTCTTC.

The V call is TRBV13, the J call TRBJ2-5, with 9 bases fitting TRBD1. The J segment lost 5 bases and the V segment lost 5 bases, leaving 6 bases of the junction unmatched. The germline V gene has CDR1 PRHDT and CDR2 FYEKMQ (reference sequence). The CDR3 is 14 amino acids. CDR3 nucleotide sequence: TGTGCCAGCAGCGCGACAGGGGGAGGGGAGACCCAGTACTTC. This codes for CASSATGGGETQYF.